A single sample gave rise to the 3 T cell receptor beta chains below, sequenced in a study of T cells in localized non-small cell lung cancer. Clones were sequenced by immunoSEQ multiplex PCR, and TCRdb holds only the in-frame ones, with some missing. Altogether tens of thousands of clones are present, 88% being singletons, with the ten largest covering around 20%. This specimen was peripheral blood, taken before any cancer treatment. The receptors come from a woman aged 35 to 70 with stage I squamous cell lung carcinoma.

CDR3 in amino acids: CASSADSSNQPQHF. The CDR3 region has the DNA TGTGCCAGCAGCGCCGACAGTAGCAATCAGCCCCAGCATTTT. V gene TRBV2 combines with J gene TRBJ1-5; D is perhaps TRBD1 (5 bases). Trimming left V 6 bases short and J 0 bases short, with 9 bases between. The V gene's germline CDR1 is SNHLY and CDR2 FYNNEI. The CDR3 spans 14 residues.

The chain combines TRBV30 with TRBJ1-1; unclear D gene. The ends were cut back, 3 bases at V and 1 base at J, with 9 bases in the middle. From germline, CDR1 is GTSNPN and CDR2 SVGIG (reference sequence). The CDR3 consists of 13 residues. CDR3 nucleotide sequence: TGTGCCTGGAGCCGTACAGCGAACACTGAAGCTTTCTTT. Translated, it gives CAWSRTANTEAFF.

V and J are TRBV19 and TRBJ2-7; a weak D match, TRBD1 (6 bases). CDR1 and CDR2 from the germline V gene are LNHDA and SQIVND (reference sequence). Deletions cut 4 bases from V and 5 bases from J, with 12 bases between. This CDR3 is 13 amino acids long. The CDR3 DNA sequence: TGTGCCAGTAGTAAGGGCAGGGGAGACGAGCAGTACTTC. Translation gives CASSKGRGDEQYF.